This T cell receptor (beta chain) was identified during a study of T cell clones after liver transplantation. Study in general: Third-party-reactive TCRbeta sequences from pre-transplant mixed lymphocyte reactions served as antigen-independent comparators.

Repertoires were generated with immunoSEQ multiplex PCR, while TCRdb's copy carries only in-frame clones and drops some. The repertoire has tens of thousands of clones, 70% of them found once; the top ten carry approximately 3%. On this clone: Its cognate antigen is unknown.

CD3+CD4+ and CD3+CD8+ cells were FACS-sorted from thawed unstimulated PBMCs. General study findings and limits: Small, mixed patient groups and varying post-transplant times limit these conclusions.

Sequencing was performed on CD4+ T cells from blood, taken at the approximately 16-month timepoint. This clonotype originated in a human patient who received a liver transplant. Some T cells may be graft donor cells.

The chain's CDR3 is CASSLGLAGRSYNEQFF. CDR3 sequence (DNA): TGTGCCAGCAGCTTGGGCCTAGCGGGTCGCTCCTACAATGAGCAGTTCTTC. The chain has TRBV5-4 and TRBJ2-1; 8 positions match TRBD2. The germline gives CDR1 SGHNT, CDR2 YYREEE (reference sequence). This CDR3 comprises 17 residues. After removal of 0 bases from V and 0 bases from J, the junction contained 5 bases not matched to a gene.